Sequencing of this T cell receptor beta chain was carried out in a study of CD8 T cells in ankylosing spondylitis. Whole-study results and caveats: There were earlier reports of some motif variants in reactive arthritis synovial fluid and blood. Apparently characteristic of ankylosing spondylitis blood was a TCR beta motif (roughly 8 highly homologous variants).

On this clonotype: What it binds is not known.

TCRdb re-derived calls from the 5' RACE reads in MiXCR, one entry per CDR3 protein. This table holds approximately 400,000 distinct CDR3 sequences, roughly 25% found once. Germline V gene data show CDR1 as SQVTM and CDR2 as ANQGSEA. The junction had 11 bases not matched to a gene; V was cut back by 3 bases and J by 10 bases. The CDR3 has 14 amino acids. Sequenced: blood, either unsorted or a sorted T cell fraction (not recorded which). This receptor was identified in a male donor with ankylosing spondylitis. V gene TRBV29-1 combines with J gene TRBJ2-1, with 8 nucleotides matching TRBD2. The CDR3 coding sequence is TGCAGCGTTGAGCCCCCCGGGAGGGCCAGGGAGCAGTTCTTC. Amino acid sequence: CSVEPPGRAREQFF.